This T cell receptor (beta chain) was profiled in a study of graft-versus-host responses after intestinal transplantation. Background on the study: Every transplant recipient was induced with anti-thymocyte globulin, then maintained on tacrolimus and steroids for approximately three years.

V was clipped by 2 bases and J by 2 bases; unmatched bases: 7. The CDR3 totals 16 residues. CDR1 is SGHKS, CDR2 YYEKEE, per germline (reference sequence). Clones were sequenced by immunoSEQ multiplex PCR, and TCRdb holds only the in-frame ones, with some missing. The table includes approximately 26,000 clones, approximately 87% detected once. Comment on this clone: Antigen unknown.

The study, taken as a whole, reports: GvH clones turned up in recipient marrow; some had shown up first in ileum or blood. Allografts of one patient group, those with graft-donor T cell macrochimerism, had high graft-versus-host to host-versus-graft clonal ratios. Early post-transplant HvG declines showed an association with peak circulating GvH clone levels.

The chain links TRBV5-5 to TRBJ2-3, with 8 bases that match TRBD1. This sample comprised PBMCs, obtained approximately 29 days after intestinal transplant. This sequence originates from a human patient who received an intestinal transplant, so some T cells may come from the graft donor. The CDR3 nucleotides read TGTGCCAGCAGCTTCTCGGGACAGGCTTTCACAGATACGCAGTATTTT. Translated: CASSFSGQAFTDTQYF.